These 30 T cell receptor beta chains came from one sample sequenced in a study of blood T cell repertoires in COVID-19. Data came from immunoSEQ multiplex PCR; TCRdb stores just in-frame clones and leaves some out. The table shows about 150,000 clones, with more than 85% occurring only once. Input material: peripheral blood. The receptors were gathered from a man aged 50 to 60 with acute or convalescent COVID-19.

The V call is TRBV18, the J call TRBJ2-7, with D unclear. CDR3 length: 12 residues. The germline V gene encodes CDR1 KGHSH and CDR2 LQKENI. The V end was cut by 3 bases, the J end by 4 bases, with 7 bases between. The chain's CDR3 is CASSPSLYEQYF. CDR3 DNA sequence: TGTGCCAGCTCACCGTCCCTATACGAGCAGTACTTC.

The chain is built from TRBV24-1 and TRBJ1-2, with 8 positions matching TRBD1. The CDR3 has 13 amino acids. Trimming removed 4 bases from V and 8 bases from J; junction bases left unmatched: 5. Germline CDR1 KGHDR, CDR2 SFDVKD. The CDR3 here is CATSEGQGRGYTF. The CDR3 nucleotides read TGTGCCACCAGTGAAGGACAGGGACGCGGCTACACCTTC.

The chain carries TRBV15 and TRBJ1-2, with D unclear. CDR3 length: 15 amino acids. Germline V gene sequence: CDR1 LNHNV, CDR2 YYDKDF (reference sequence). Trimming removed 0 bases from V and 0 bases from J, with 8 bases in between. CDR3 residues: CATSRDYLANYGYTF. CDR3 coding DNA: TGTGCCACCAGCAGAGACTATTTAGCTAACTATGGCTACACCTTC.

The chain has TRBV3-1 (or the pseudogene TRBV3-2) and TRBJ1-3; D gene ambiguous. The germline V and J ends were trimmed by 1 base and 4 bases, with 5 bases remaining between them. Germline V lookup: CDR1 LGHDT, CDR2 YNNKEL (reference sequence). The length of the CDR3 is 13 residues. CDR3 sequence reads: CASSQGEGNTIYF. CDR3 coding DNA: TGTGCCAGCAGCCAAGGTGAGGGAAACACCATATATTTT.

This sequence joins TRBV6-5 and TRBJ2-1; tentatively, D is TRBD2 (5 bases). CDR1 is MNHEY, CDR2 SVGAGI, per germline. The CDR3 loop spans 16 amino acids. Trimming took 2 bases from V and 0 from J, leaving 11 bases between them. The CDR3 loop is CASSYVGATSYNEQFF. The DNA of the CDR3 is TGTGCCAGCAGTTACGTGGGAGCCACCTCCTACAATGAGCAGTTCTTC.

V and J are TRBV19 and TRBJ1-1; possible D gene TRBD1, 5 bases. Trimming took 3 bases from V and 3 from J, leaving 8 bases between them. Per germline, CDR1 LNHDA and CDR2 SQIVND (reference sequence). The CDR3 spans 13 residues. CDR3 sequence reads: CASSMGGDTEAFF. The CDR3 DNA follows: TGTGCCAGTAGTATGGGAGGGGACACTGAAGCTTTCTTT. Together with reference TRBV19 and TRBJ1-1, the CDR3 gives the full variable domain: DGGITQSPKYLFRKEGQNVTLSCEQNLNHDAMYWYRQDPGQGLRLIYYSQIVNDFQKGDIAEGYSVSREKKESFPLTVTSAQKNPTAFYLCASSMGGDTEAFFGQGTRLTVV.

The chain carries TRBV10-2 and TRBJ1-4; D gene unclear. From germline, CDR1 is WSHSY and CDR2 SAAADI. The CDR3 loop spans 13 amino acids. The V end was cut by 0 bases, the J end by 8 bases, with 7 bases between. The CDR3 nucleotides are TGCGCCAGCAGTGAGTCGAGTTGGGAAAAACTGTTTTTT. It specifies CASSESSWEKLFF.

The genes are TRBV11-2 and TRBJ2-1, with 11 bases aligning to TRBD2. This CDR3 is built from 17 residues. CDR1 and CDR2 from the germline V gene are SGHAT and FQNNGV. The V and J ends lost 5 bases and 2 bases, in that order; junction bases with no gene match: 8. CDR3 sequence: CASSLSPTSGTYNEQFF. CDR3 coding DNA: TGTGCCAGCAGCCTAAGTCCGACTAGCGGGACCTACAATGAGCAGTTCTTC.

This clone was recorded once. The genes are TRBV7-9 and TRBJ2-3; 15 nucleotides align to TRBD2. The CDR3 has 17 amino acids. The J segment lost 4 bases and the V segment lost 1 base, leaving 3 bases of the junction unmatched. The V gene's germline CDR1 is SEHNR and CDR2 FQNEAQ (reference sequence). CDR3: CASSLGRTSGGADTQYF. The CDR3 DNA sequence: TGTGCCAGCAGCTTAGGAAGGACTAGCGGGGGGGCAGATACGCAGTATTTT.

The chain combines TRBV2 with TRBJ2-5; D might be TRBD1 (6 bases). CDR3 size: 13 residues. Germline CDR1 reads SNHLY; CDR2 reads FYNNEI. The V end was cut by 5 bases, the J end by 2 bases, with 9 bases between. The CDR3: CASSLGHQETQYF. For the CDR3, the DNA is TGTGCCAGCAGTCTGGGACATCAAGAGACCCAGTACTTC.

The chain has TRBV5-6 and TRBJ1-3, with 9 nucleotides matching TRBD1. V shed 1 base, J shed 4 bases, and the junction held 6 bases outside the gene matches. The CDR3 is 16 residues long. The germline gives CDR1 SGHDT, CDR2 YYEEEE. The CDR3 loop reads CASSLSRDRAGNTIYF. DNA of the CDR3: TGTGCCAGCAGCTTGTCCCGGGACAGGGCCGGAAACACCATATATTTT.

The rearrangement links TRBV11-2 to TRBJ2-7; 7 bases map to TRBD1. V gave up 5 bases and J gave up 3 bases; unmatched junction bases: 7. The CDR3 covers 14 residues. Germline CDR1 and CDR2: SGHAT and FQNNGV. CDR3 sequence reads: CASSQLTGLYEQYV. In DNA form, the CDR3 reads TGTGCCAGCAGCCAACTGACAGGGCTCTACGAGCAGTACGTC.

The V call is TRBV19, the J call TRBJ2-1; weak D call: TRBD1 (6 bases). This CDR3 region has 14 residues. The germline V and J ends were trimmed by 5 bases and 9 bases, with 17 bases remaining between them. Per the germline V gene, CDR1 is LNHDA and CDR2 is SQIVND (reference sequence). Written as DNA, the CDR3 is TGTGCCAGTAGTTCGCCGGACAGTAAGTTTGAGCAGTTCTTC. It specifies CASSSPDSKFEQFF.

The chain has TRBV7-9 and TRBJ2-3; D not certain. CDR3 length equals 16 residues. Germline V gives CDR1 SEHNR, CDR2 FQNEAQ (reference sequence). V was clipped by 1 base and J by 4 bases, with 15 bases between them. CDR3 in amino acids: CASSLVRSLVSDTQYF. For the CDR3, the DNA is TGTGCCAGCAGCTTAGTAAGGAGTTTAGTTTCAGATACGCAGTATTTT.

The chain recombines TRBV18 with TRBJ2-1; no definite D call. The CDR3 has 13 amino acids. V was clipped by 3 bases and J by 5 bases, with 8 bases between them. Germline CDR1 reads KGHSH; CDR2 reads LQKENI. The DNA for the CDR3 is TGTGCCAGCTCACCTCTAGTCGACAATGAGCAGTTCTTC. It specifies CASSPLVDNEQFF.

The rearrangement joins TRBV10-3 to TRBJ2-2; TRBD1 might be the D (5 bases). This CDR3 spans 12 amino acids. Trimming stripped 8 bases from V and 4 bases from J, with 8 bases between. CDR1 is ENHRY, CDR2 SYGVKD, per germline. The CDR3 protein is CAIGTGTGELFF. CDR3 nucleotide sequence: TGTGCCATCGGAACAGGCACCGGGGAGCTGTTTTTT.

The chain employs TRBV3-1 (or the pseudogene TRBV3-2) and TRBJ2-1; tentative D call: TRBD2 (6 bases). This CDR3 is 12 amino acids long. Germline loops: CDR1 LGHDT, CDR2 YNNKEL (reference sequence). The V end lost 4 bases, the J end lost 5 bases, and 6 bases lay between the germline ends. The CDR3 protein is CASSRTNNEQFF. The DNA for the CDR3 is TGTGCCAGCAGCCGGACTAACAATGAGCAGTTCTTC.

V and J are TRBV3-1 (or the pseudogene TRBV3-2) and TRBJ1-1; D unresolved. The CDR3 extends over 14 amino acids. The V end lost 4 bases, the J end lost 2 bases, and 11 bases lay between the germline ends. CDR1 and CDR2 from the germline V gene are LGHDT and YNNKEL (reference sequence). CDR3 in DNA: TGTGCCAGCAGCCCTCGACGGGGAAACACTGAAGCTTTCTTT. This codes for CASSPRRGNTEAFF.

This clone was detected a few times. This chain uses TRBV19 with TRBJ2-6; the match to TRBD1 covers 10 bases. V dropped 3 bases and J dropped 0; count of bases not matched to a gene: 5. The germline V gene has CDR1 LNHDA and CDR2 SQIVND (reference sequence). The CDR3 is 18 amino acids. The CDR3 loop reads CASSIWGQGTSGANVLTF. As DNA, the CDR3 is TGTGCCAGTAGTATCTGGGGACAGGGGACCTCTGGGGCCAACGTCCTGACTTTC.

J is TRBJ1-1 and V is TRBV11-2; a weak D match, TRBD1 (5 bases). Germline CDR1 SGHAT, CDR2 FQNNGV. The CDR3 spans 14 residues. V gave up 3 bases and J gave up 4 bases, with 12 bases separating them. CDR3 sequence: CASSFLQGFTEAFF. The CDR3 DNA reads as TGTGCCAGCAGCTTCCTTCAGGGATTCACTGAAGCTTTCTTT.

The gene calls are TRBV7-6 and TRBJ2-1, with 9 bases lining up with TRBD1. Germline V gene data show CDR1 as SGHVS and CDR2 as FNYEAQ. Trimming took 5 bases from V and 12 from J; bases not matched to a gene: 8. This CDR3 spans 13 amino acids. In DNA, the CDR3 is TGTGCCAGCAGCCAAAACCGGGACAGGGTGCAGTTCTTC. As protein: CASSQNRDRVQFF.

The genes are TRBV28 and TRBJ2-3; 8 nucleotides agree with TRBD1. The CDR3 is made up of 13 amino acids. Trimming removed 9 bases from V and 2 bases from J; junction bases left unmatched: 4. CDR1 and CDR2 (germline): MDHEN, SYDVKM. DNA of the CDR3: TGTGCCAGTTGGACAGGGCTCACAGATACGCAGTATTTT. Its protein product is CASWTGLTDTQYF.

A single count supports this clone. This chain connects TRBV7-9 to TRBJ1-2, with D maybe TRBD1 (6 bases). The V gene lost 4 bases and the J gene lost 2 bases, with 11 bases spanning the gap. The CDR3 consists of 14 residues. Germline values: CDR1 SEHNR, CDR2 FQNEAQ (reference sequence). The CDR3 loop is CASSSGQINYGYTF. In DNA form, the CDR3 reads TGTGCCAGCAGCTCAGGACAGATAAACTATGGCTACACCTTC. Full variable domain (outside the CDR3, taken from reference TRBV7-9 and TRBJ1-2): DTGVSQNPRHKITKRGQNVTFRCDPISEHNRLYWYRQTLGQGPEFLTYFQNEAQLEKSRLLSDRFSAERPKGSFSTLEIQRTEQGDSAMYLCASSSGQINYGYTFGSGTRLTVV.

V gene TRBV19 combines with J gene TRBJ2-3; unclear D gene. Germline assignment: CDR1 LNHDA and CDR2 SQIVND (reference sequence). CDR3 length: 13 amino acids. The V and J ends lost 1 base and 5 bases respectively, with 7 bases between them. The CDR3 DNA reads TGTGCCAGTAGTATAGTGGCCGAAGATACGCAGTATTTT. It yields the protein CASSIVAEDTQYF. The variable domain in full, with the rest retrieved from reference TRBV19 and TRBJ2-3, is DGGITQSPKYLFRKEGQNVTLSCEQNLNHDAMYWYRQDPGQGLRLIYYSQIVNDFQKGDIAEGYSVSREKKESFPLTVTSAQKNPTAFYLCASSIVAEDTQYFGPGTRLTVL.

The chain links TRBV6-2 or TRBV6-3 to TRBJ2-5; 13 bases align to TRBD2. From germline, CDR1 is MNHEY and CDR2 SVGEGT. V gave up 2 bases and J gave up 0 bases; unmatched junction bases: 6. This CDR3 is 18 amino acids long. This chain's CDR3 is CASSYRLAGGRYQETQYF. The CDR3 DNA sequence: TGTGCCAGCAGTTACCGACTAGCGGGGGGCAGGTACCAAGAGACCCAGTACTTC.

The chain has TRBV5-1 and TRBJ2-1; maybe TRBD1 (6 bases). CDR3 length: 16 residues. Trimming removed 0 bases from V and 1 base from J, with 11 bases in between. Germline V lookup: CDR1 SGHRS, CDR2 YFSETQ. The CDR3 coding sequence is TGCGCCAGCAGCTTGGCCCCCGACAGGTCCTACAATGAGCAGTTCTTC. It yields the protein CASSLAPDRSYNEQFF.

J is TRBJ2-7 and V is TRBV15, with D tentatively TRBD1 (5 bases). CDR1 LNHNV and CDR2 YYDKDF come from the germline V gene (reference sequence). CDR3 size: 14 residues. Trimming stripped 1 base from V and 6 bases from J, with 13 bases between. The CDR3 DNA reads TGTGCCACCAGCAGAGGAAAGGGGCTGGCCGAGCAGTACGTC. Translating gives CATSRGKGLAEQYV.

CDR3 nucleotide sequence: TGCGCCAGCAGCGTGACAGGGTATAATTCACCCCTCCACTTT. Encoded protein: CASSVTGYNSPLHF. V and J are TRBV5-1 and TRBJ1-6; 7 nucleotides align to TRBD1. CDR3 size: 14 residues. V trimming: 4 bases; J trimming: 4 bases; junction bases outside the gene matches: 2. The germline V gene encodes CDR1 SGHRS and CDR2 YFSETQ. The full variable domain, in which reference TRBV5-1 and TRBJ1-6 provide the parts outside the CDR3, is KAGVTQTPRYLIKTRGQQVTLSCSPISGHRSVSWYQQTPGQGLQFLFEYFSETQRNKGNFPGRFSGRQFSNSRSEMNVSTLELGDSALYLCASSVTGYNSPLHFGNGTRLTVT.

The CDR3 protein is CASSWEPTGPQHF. The CDR3 nucleotides are TGTGCCAGCAGCTGGGAGCCTACGGGGCCCCAGCATTTT. The V and J genes are TRBV5-5 and TRBJ1-5, with D unclear. V lost 3 bases and J 9 bases, leaving 13 bases between the germline ends. CDR1 SGHKS and CDR2 YYEKEE come from the germline V gene (reference sequence). This CDR3 has 13 amino acids.

The chain joins TRBV20-1 to TRBJ2-3, with D perhaps matching TRBD2 (5 bases). This CDR3 is built from 15 residues. The germline V gene has CDR1 DFQATT and CDR2 SNEGSKA (reference sequence). V lost 3 bases, J lost 1 base, and 14 bases lay in between. The CDR3 sequence is CSASQRAPRTDTQYF. CDR3 sequence (DNA): TGCAGTGCTAGTCAGAGGGCCCCACGCACAGATACGCAGTATTTT.